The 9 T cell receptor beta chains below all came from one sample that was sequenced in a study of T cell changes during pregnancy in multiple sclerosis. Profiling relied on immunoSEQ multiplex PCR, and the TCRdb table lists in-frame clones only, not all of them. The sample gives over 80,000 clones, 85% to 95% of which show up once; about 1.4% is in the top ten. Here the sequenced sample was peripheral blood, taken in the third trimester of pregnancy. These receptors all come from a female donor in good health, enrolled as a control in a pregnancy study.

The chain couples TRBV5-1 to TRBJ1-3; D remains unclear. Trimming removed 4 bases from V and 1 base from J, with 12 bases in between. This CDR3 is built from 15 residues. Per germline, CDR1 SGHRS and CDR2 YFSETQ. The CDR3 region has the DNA TGCGCCAGCAGCCCCTCCTCGGGTTCTGGAAACACCATATATTTT. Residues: CASSPSSGSGNTIYF.

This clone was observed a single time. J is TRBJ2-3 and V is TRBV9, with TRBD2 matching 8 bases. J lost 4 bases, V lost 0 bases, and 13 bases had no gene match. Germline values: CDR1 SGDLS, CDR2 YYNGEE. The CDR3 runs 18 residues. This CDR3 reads CASSVGLAGSSFADTQYF. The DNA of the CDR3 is TGTGCCAGCAGCGTAGGGCTAGCGGGTTCCAGTTTTGCAGATACGCAGTATTTT.

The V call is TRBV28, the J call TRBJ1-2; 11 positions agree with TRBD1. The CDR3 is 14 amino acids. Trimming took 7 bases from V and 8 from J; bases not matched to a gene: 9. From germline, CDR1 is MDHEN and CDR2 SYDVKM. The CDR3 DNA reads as TGTGCCAGCACTTCCGGGACAGGGGGGAGCGGCTACACCTTC. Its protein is CASTSGTGGSGYTF.

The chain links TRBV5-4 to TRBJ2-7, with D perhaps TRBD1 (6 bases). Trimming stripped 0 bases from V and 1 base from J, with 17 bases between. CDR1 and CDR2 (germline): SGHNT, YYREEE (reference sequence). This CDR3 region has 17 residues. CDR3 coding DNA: TGTGCCAGCAGCTTGGTAGTAGACAGGAAGGGGTCCTACGAGCAGTACTTC. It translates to CASSLVVDRKGSYEQYF.

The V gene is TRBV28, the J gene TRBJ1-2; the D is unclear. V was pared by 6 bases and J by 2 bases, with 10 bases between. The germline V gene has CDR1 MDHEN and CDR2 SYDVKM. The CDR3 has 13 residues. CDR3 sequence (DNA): TGTGCCAGCAGCCTTGTACAGAACTATGGCTACACCTTC. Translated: CASSLVQNYGYTF.

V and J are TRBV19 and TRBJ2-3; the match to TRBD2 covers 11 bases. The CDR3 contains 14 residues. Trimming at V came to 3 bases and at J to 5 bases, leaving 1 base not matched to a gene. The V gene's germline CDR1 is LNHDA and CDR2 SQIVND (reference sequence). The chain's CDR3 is CASSISGRGDTQYF. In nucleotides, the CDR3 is TGTGCCAGTAGTATTAGCGGGAGGGGAGATACGCAGTATTTT.

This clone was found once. CDR3 nucleotides: TGTGCCAGCAGTTTTTCTTACGAGCAGTACTTC. Encoded protein: CASSFSYEQYF. V usage is TRBV6-7 and J usage is TRBJ2-7; no clear D gene. TRBV6-7 is labeled an ORF, and its function is uncertain. The CDR3 loop spans 11 amino acids. The V gene lost 4 bases and the J gene lost 4 bases, with 5 bases spanning the gap.

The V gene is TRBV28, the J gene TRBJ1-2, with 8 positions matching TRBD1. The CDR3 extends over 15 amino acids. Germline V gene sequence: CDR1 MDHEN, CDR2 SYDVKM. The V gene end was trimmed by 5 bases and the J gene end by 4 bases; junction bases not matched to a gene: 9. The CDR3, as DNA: TGTGCCAGCAGTCCGGTGGACAGGGAGGCCTATGGCTACACCTTC. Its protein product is CASSPVDREAYGYTF.

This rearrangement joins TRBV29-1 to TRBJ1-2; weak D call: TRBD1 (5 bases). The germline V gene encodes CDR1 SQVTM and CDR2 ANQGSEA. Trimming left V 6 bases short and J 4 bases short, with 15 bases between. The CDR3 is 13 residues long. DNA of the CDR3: TGCAGCGTCCAACAACGGGACTCCTATGGCTACACCTTC. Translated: CSVQQRDSYGYTF.